The 20 T cell receptor beta chains in this list originate from one sample, sequenced in a study of early T cells in non-severe SARS-CoV-2 infection. TCRdb recomputed calls from the 5' RACE reads with MiXCR, one row per CDR3 protein. This table has around 62,000 distinct CDR3 sequences, 12% appearing once. The sample comprised whole blood. The receptors derive from an adult who was a healthcare worker with PCR-confirmed SARS-CoV-2 infection or an uninfected control (not recorded which).

This clonotype has more than one count but fewer than ten. The chain employs TRBV7-2 and TRBJ2-2; D unresolved. The V end lost 3 bases, the J end lost 8 bases, and 10 bases lay between the germline ends. The CDR3 consists of 13 residues. Germline V gene sequence: CDR1 SGHTA, CDR2 FQGNSA. CDR3 coding DNA: TGTGCCAGCAGCTTCGTCGGGTTTGGGGAGCTGTTTTTT. This translates into CASSFVGFGELFF.

The chain uses TRBV28 and TRBJ2-1, with 13 bases that match TRBD2. Germline-derived CDR1 and CDR2 are MDHEN and SYDVKM. V shed 5 bases and J 8 bases; nucleotides not matched to a gene: 9. The CDR3 contains 16 residues. For the CDR3, the DNA is TGTGCCAGCAGTCCCACCCTGACTAGCGGGAGGCATGAGCAGTTCTTC. Translation gives CASSPTLTSGRHEQFF. Based on the CDR3 plus reference TRBV28 and TRBJ2-1, the full variable domain is DVKVTQSSRYLVKRTGEKVFLECVQDMDHENMFWYRQDPGLGLRLIYFSYDVKMKEKGDIPEGYSVSREKKERFSLILESASTNQTSMYLCASSPTLTSGRHEQFFGPGTRLTVL.

V usage is TRBV29-1 and J usage is TRBJ2-3, with no clear D. Trimming took off 5 bases at V and 3 bases at J, with 9 bases between the two ends. CDR1 is SQVTM and CDR2 is ANQGSEA in the germline V gene. This CDR3 spans 12 amino acids. CDR3 residues: CSVSDGTDTQYF. DNA of the CDR3: TGCAGCGTTTCCGACGGTACAGATACGCAGTATTTT.

The table lists this clonotype with a few counts. V usage is TRBV5-1 and J usage is TRBJ2-5; D tentatively reads TRBD1 or TRBD2 (6 bases each). V was clipped by 0 bases and J by 1 base, with 16 bases between them. CDR1 is SGHRS, CDR2 YFSETQ, per germline. CDR3 length: 17 amino acids. CDR3 nucleotides: TGCGCCAGCAGCTTGGGACTTATCGAGGGGGGCCAAGAGACCCAGTACTTC. This gives the protein CASSLGLIEGGQETQYF.

This clonotype turned up a few times. The genes are TRBV27 and TRBJ2-7, with 11 positions matching TRBD2. The CDR3 extends over 14 amino acids. Unmatched junction bases numbered 5, after V lost 3 bases and J lost 7 bases. Looked up from germline, CDR1 is MNHEY and CDR2 is SMNVEV (reference sequence). CDR3 nucleotide sequence: TGTGCCAGCAGTTTGAGACTAGCGGGAACTGAGCAGTACTTC. It yields the protein CASSLRLAGTEQYF.

This clonotype was counted many times. This rearrangement joins TRBV20-1 to TRBJ2-2, with D possibly matching TRBD2 (5 bases). The germline CDR1 and CDR2 sequences are DFQATT and SNEGSKA (reference sequence). The length of the CDR3 is 14 residues. V was clipped by 1 base and J by 1 base, with 7 bases between them. Here the CDR3 reads CSARGEWNTGELFF. The CDR3 region has the DNA TGCAGTGCTAGAGGGGAGTGGAACACCGGGGAGCTGTTTTTT.

This clonotype was found many times. The rearrangement links TRBV5-5 to TRBJ2-2; D is ambiguous. V was pared by 3 bases and J by 2 bases, with 11 bases between. CDR1 is SGHKS, CDR2 YYEKEE, per germline (reference sequence). The CDR3 sequence is 15 residues long. The CDR3, as DNA: TGTGCCAGCAGCTCGAATAACTTCAACACCGGGGAGCTGTTTTTT. Amino acid sequence: CASSSNNFNTGELFF.

This rearrangement joins TRBV3-1 to TRBJ2-5, with unresolved D. Trimming stripped 2 bases from V and 9 bases from J, with 16 bases between. Germline CDR1 and CDR2: LGHDT and YNNKEL (reference sequence). The CDR3 contains 14 residues. This CDR3 reads CASSQPRIFSPQYF. In DNA form, the CDR3 reads TGTGCCAGCAGCCAACCGAGGATTTTTTCCCCCCAGTACTTC.

V is TRBV24-1 and J is TRBJ2-1, with TRBD2 matching 11 bases. Germline V CDR1 and CDR2: KGHDR, SFDVKD. There are 13 residues in the CDR3. The J segment lost 8 bases and the V segment lost 10 bases, leaving 6 bases of the junction unmatched. CDR3 nucleotide sequence: TGTGCCACTACGGTTAGCGGGAGGGATGAGCAGTTCTTC. Translating it yields CATTVSGRDEQFF.

In this sample, this clonotype turned up many times. CDR3 coding DNA: TGTGCCAGCAGGCCCGGGATGTGGGGGGGCCCCTACGAGCAGTACTTC. Translating gives CASRPGMWGGPYEQYF. The rearrangement joins TRBV28 to TRBJ2-7, with a tentative D call TRBD2 (7 bases). The CDR3 is made up of 16 amino acids. The V end was cut by 6 bases, the J end by 2 bases, with 20 bases between. Germline V CDR1 and CDR2: MDHEN, SYDVKM.

This chain uses TRBV6-4 with TRBJ1-1; unclear D gene. V shed 3 bases and J shed 3 bases, with 8 bases lying between them. The CDR3 sequence is 13 residues long. Germline loops: CDR1 MRHNA, CDR2 SNTAGT. The CDR3, as DNA: TGTGCCAGCAGTGAAAACCCCTACACTGAAGCTTTCTTT. As protein: CASSENPYTEAFF.

This clonotype showed up many times. The chain carries TRBV12-3 or TRBV12-4 and TRBJ1-5; possible D gene TRBD1, 5 bases. Trimming cost V 6 bases and J 5 bases, with 14 bases left between them. This CDR3 has 14 amino acids. CDR3 nucleotide sequence: TGTGCCAGCAGGACGAATCAGGGAGATCAGCCCCAGCATTTT. It translates to CASRTNQGDQPQHF.

This clonotype occurred many times. V is TRBV27 and J is TRBJ1-5; D perhaps matches TRBD1 (6 bases). The CDR3 has 14 amino acids. Looked up from germline, CDR1 is MNHEY and CDR2 is SMNVEV (reference sequence). Trimming took 3 bases from V and 8 from J, leaving 14 bases between them. CDR3: CASSFSRGGEPQHF. CDR3 in DNA: TGTGCCAGCAGTTTTTCTAGGGGGGGAGAGCCCCAGCATTTT.

The chain employs TRBV20-1 and TRBJ2-1; D possibly corresponds to TRBD2 (6 bases). Trimming pared 6 bases from V and 8 bases from J, leaving 14 bases between. Germline CDR1 is DFQATT and CDR2 is SNEGSKA (reference sequence). This CDR3 has 12 residues. The CDR3 coding sequence is TGCAGTGCGGACTACCCCCAGGATGAGCAGTTCTTC. It codes for CSADYPQDEQFF.

Only a few counts were recorded for this clonotype. The rearrangement uses TRBV25-1 and TRBJ2-1; 9 nucleotides agree with TRBD2. Trimming at V came to 4 bases and at J to 4 bases, leaving 2 bases not matched to a gene. The CDR3 sequence is 14 residues long. CDR1 is MGHDK and CDR2 is SYGVNS in the germline V gene. CDR3 sequence: CASSASGTYNEQFF. The CDR3 DNA reads TGTGCCAGCAGTGCTAGCGGGACTTACAATGAGCAGTTCTTC.

This chain uses TRBV6-2 or TRBV6-3 with TRBJ2-2, with TRBD1 identical over 7 bases. This CDR3 spans 15 amino acids. Germline assignment: CDR1 MNHEY and CDR2 SVGEGT. The J segment lost 3 bases and the V segment lost 3 bases, leaving 4 bases of the junction unmatched. In DNA, the CDR3 is TGTGCCAGCAGTTATGGTCAGGGGGACACCGGGGAGCTGTTTTTT. As protein: CASSYGQGDTGELFF.

The CDR3 loop is CASSLGTGIGSGANVLTF. The CDR3 bases are TGCGCCAGCAGCTTGGGAACAGGCATAGGCTCTGGGGCCAACGTCCTGACTTTC. This chain links TRBV5-1 with TRBJ2-6; tentative D call: TRBD1 (5 bases). Germline CDR1 and CDR2: SGHRS and YFSETQ. V was clipped by 0 bases and J by 0 bases, with 13 bases between them. CDR3 length: 18 amino acids.

This clonotype has ten or more counts. The chain combines TRBV7-2 with TRBJ2-1, with D possibly matching TRBD2 (6 bases). CDR3 length: 15 residues. V gave up 3 bases and J gave up 4 bases, with 13 bases separating them. CDR1 is SGHTA, CDR2 FQGNSA, per germline. The CDR3 spells CASSFSGDIYNEQFF. CDR3 in DNA: TGTGCCAGCAGCTTTAGCGGCGATATTTACAATGAGCAGTTCTTC.

The chain links TRBV4-2 to TRBJ2-3, with D possibly called TRBD1 or TRBD2 (5 bases each). V dropped 4 bases and J dropped 1 base, with 12 bases sitting between them. The CDR3 covers 15 residues. From germline, CDR1 is LGHNA and CDR2 YNFKEQ. Written as DNA, the CDR3 is TGTGCCAGCAGCCGAGGAGTGGGGGGCACAGATACGCAGTATTTT. This sequence encodes CASSRGVGGTDTQYF.

This clonotype was counted between two and nine times. The rearrangement joins TRBV11-2 to TRBJ1-2; perhaps TRBD1 as D (6 bases). V lost 10 bases and J 7 bases, leaving 13 bases between the germline ends. Germline V gene sequence: CDR1 SGHAT, CDR2 FQNNGV. This CDR3 is 11 amino acids long. The CDR3 sequence is CATTLGAGYTF. DNA for the CDR3: TGTGCCACCACACTGGGGGCTGGCTACACCTTC.